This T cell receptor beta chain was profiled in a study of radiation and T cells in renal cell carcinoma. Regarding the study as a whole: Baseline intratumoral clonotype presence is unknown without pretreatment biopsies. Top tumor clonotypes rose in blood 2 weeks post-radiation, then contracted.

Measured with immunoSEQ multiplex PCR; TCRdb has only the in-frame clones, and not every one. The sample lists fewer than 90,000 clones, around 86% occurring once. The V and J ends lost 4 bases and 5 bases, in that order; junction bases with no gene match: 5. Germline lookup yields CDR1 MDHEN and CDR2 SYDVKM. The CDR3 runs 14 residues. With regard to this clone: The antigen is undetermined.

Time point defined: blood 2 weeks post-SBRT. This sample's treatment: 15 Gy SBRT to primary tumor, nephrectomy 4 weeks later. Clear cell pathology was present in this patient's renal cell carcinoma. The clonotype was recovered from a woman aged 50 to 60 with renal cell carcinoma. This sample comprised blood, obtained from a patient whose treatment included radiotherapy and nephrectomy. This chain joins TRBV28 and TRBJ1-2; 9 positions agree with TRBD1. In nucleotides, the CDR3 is TGTGCCAGCAGTTCAACAGGGGGCGAATATGGCTACACCTTC. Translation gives CASSSTGGEYGYTF.